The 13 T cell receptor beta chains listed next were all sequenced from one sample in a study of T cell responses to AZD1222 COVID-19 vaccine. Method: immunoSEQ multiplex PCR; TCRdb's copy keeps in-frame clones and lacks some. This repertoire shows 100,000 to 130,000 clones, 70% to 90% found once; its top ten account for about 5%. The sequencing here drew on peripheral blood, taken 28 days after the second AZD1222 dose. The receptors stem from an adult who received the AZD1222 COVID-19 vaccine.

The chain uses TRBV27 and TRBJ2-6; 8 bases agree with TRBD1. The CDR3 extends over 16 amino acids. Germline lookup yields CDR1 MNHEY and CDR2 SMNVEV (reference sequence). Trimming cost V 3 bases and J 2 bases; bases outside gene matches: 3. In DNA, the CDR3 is TGTGCCAGCAGTTTGCAGGGGGCGGCTGGGGCCAACGTCCTGACTTTC. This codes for CASSLQGAAGANVLTF.

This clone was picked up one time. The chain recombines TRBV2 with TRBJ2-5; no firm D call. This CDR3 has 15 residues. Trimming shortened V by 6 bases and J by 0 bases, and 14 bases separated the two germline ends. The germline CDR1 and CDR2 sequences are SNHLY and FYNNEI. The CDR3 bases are TGTGCCAGCAGGGAGAGCTATTTTAACCAAGAGACCCAGTACTTC. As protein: CASRESYFNQETQYF.

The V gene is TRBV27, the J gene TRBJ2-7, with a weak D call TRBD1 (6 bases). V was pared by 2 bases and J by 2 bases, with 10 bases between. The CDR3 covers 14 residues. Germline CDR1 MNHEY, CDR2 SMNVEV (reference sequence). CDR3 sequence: CASSLGRGAYEQYF. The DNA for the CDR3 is TGTGCCAGCAGTTTAGGCAGGGGCGCCTACGAGCAGTACTTC.

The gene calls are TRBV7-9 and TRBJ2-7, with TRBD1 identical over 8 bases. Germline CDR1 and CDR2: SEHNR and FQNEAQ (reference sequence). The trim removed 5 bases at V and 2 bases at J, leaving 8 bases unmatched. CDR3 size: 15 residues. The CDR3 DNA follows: TGTGCCAGCAGCCCCGTGGGACAGGCAACCTACGAGCAGTACTTC. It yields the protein CASSPVGQATYEQYF.

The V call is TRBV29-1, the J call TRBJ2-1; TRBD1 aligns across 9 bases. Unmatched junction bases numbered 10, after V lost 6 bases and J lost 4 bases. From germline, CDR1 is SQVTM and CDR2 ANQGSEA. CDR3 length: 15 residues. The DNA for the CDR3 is TGCAGCGTGCCGGGACAGGGAACCTCTTACAATGAGCAGTTCTTC. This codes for CSVPGQGTSYNEQFF.

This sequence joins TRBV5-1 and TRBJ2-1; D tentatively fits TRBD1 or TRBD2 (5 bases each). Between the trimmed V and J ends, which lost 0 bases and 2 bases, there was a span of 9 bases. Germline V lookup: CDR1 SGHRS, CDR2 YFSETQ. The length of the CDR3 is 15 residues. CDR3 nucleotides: TGCGCCAGCAGCTTGGACGGGACCACCTACAATGAGCAGTTCTTC. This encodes CASSLDGTTYNEQFF.

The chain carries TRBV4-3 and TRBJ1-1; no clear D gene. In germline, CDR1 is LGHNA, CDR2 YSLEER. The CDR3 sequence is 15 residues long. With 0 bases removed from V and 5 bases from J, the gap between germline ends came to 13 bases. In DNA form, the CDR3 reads TGCGCCAGCAGCCAAGATTGGGCGGCGAAGACTGAAGCTTTCTTT. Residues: CASSQDWAAKTEAFF.

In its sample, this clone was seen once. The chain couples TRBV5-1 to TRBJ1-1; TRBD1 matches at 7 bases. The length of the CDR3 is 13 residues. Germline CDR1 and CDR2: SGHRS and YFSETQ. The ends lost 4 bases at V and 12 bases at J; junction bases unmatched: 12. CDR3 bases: TGCGCCAGCAGCCGTTCACAGGGGAATTTAACTTTCTTT. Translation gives CASSRSQGNLTFF.

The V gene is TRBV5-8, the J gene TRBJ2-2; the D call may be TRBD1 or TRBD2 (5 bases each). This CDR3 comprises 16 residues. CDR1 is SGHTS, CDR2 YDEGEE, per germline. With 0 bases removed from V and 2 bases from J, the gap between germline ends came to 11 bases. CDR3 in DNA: TGTGCCAGCAGCTTGGGACGTGGGGGTAACACCGGGGAGCTGTTTTTT. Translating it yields CASSLGRGGNTGELFF.

This chain's CDR3 is CASSFGTGGTYEQYF. CDR3 in DNA: TGTGCCAGCAGCTTTGGGACAGGGGGCACCTACGAGCAGTACTTC. The V gene is TRBV11-2, the J gene TRBJ2-7, with 12 bases matching TRBD1. With V trimmed by 3 bases and J by 2 bases, 2 bases remained unmatched. The CDR3 sequence is 15 residues long. CDR1 is SGHAT and CDR2 is FQNNGV in the germline V gene.

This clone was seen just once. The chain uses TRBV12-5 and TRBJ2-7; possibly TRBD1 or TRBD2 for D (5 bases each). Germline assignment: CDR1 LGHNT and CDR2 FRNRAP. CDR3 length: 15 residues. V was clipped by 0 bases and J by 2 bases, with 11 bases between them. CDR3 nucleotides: TGTGCTAGTGGTTTGGTCCAGGGACCCACCTACGAGCAGTACTTC. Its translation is CASGLVQGPTYEQYF. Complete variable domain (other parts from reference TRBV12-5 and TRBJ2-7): DARVTQTPRHKVTEMGQEVTMRCQPILGHNTVFWYRQTMMQGLELLAYFRNRAPLDDSGMPKDRFSAEMPDATLATLKIQPSEPRDSAVYFCASGLVQGPTYEQYFGPGTRLTVT.

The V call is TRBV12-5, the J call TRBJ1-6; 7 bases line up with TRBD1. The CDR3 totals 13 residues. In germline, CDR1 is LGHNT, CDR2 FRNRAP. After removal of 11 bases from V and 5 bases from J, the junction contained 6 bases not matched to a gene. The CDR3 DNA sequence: TGTGCTTCGGGGGGACAGAATAATTCACCCCTCCACTTT. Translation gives CASGGQNNSPLHF.

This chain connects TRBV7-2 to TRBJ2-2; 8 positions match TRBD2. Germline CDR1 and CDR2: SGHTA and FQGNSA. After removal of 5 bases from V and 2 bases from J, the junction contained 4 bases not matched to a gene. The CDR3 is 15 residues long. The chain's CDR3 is CASSPAGGNTGELFF. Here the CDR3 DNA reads TGTGCCAGCAGCCCGGCGGGGGGAAACACCGGGGAGCTGTTTTTT. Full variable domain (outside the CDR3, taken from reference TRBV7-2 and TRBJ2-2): GAGVSQSPSNKVTEKGKDVELRCDPISGHTALYWYRQSLGQGLEFLIYFQGNSAPDKSGLPSDRFSAERTGGSVSTLTIQRTQQEDSAVYLCASSPAGGNTGELFFGEGSRLTVL.